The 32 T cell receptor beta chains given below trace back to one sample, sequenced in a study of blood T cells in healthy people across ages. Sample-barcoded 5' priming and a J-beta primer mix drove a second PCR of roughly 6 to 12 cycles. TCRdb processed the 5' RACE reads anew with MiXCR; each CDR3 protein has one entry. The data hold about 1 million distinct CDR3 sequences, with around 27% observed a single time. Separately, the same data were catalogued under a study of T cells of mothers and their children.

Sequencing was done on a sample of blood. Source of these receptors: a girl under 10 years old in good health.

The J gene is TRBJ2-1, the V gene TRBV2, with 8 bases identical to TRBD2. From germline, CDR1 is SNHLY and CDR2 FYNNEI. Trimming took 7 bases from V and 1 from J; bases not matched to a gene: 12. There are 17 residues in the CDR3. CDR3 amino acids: CASTGTRSYGSYNEQFF. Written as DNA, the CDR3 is TGTGCCAGCACCGGGACTAGGTCTTATGGGTCCTACAATGAGCAGTTCTTC.

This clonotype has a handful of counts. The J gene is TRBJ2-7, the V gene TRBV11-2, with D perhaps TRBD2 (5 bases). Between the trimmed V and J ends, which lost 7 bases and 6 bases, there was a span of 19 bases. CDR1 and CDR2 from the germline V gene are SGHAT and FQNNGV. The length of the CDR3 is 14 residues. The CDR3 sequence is CASIGTGLLGEQYF. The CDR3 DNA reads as TGTGCCAGCATCGGAACGGGATTACTGGGCGAGCAGTACTTC. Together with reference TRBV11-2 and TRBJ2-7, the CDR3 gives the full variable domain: EAGVAQSPRYKIIEKRQSVAFWCNPISGHATLYWYQQILGQGPKLLIQFQNNGVVDDSQLPKDRFSAERLKGVDSTLKIQPAKLEDSAVYLCASIGTGLLGEQYFGPGTRLTVT.

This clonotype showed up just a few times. CDR3 protein: CASSPDLYEQYF. Written as DNA, the CDR3 is TGCGCCAGCAGCCCCGACCTCTACGAGCAGTACTTC. The chain uses TRBV5-1 and TRBJ2-7, with unresolved D. V was cut by 4 bases and J by 3 bases, with 8 bases left in between. Germline loops: CDR1 SGHRS, CDR2 YFSETQ. The CDR3 loop spans 12 amino acids. The whole variable domain, remainder taken from reference TRBV5-1 and TRBJ2-7, is KAGVTQTPRYLIKTRGQQVTLSCSPISGHRSVSWYQQTPGQGLQFLFEYFSETQRNKGNFPGRFSGRQFSNSRSEMNVSTLELGDSALYLCASSPDLYEQYFGPGTRLTVT.

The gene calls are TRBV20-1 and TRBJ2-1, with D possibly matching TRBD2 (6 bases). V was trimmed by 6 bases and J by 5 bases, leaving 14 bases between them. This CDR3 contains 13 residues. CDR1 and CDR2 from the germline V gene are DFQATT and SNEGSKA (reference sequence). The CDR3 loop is CSAKRERDNEQFF. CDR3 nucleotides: TGCAGTGCAAAAAGGGAGCGGGACAATGAGCAGTTCTTC.

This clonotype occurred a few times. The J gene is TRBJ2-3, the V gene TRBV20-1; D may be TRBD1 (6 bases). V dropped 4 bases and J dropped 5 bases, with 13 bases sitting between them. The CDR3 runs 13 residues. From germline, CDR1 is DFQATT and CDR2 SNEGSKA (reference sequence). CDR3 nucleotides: TGCAGTGCTACTGAGGGGGTACGAGATACGCAGTATTTT. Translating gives CSATEGVRDTQYF.

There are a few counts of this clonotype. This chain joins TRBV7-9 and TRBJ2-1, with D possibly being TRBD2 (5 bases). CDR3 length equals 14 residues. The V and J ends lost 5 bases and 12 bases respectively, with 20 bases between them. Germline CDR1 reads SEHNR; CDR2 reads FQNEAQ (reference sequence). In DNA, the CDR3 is TGTGCCAGCAGCCCTCGGACCTATAACGGAGGGCAGTTCTTC. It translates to CASSPRTYNGGQFF. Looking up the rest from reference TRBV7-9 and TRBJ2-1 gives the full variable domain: DTGVSQNPRHKITKRGQNVTFRCDPISEHNRLYWYRQTLGQGPEFLTYFQNEAQLEKSRLLSDRFSAERPKGSFSTLEIQRTEQGDSAMYLCASSPRTYNGGQFFGPGTRLTVL.

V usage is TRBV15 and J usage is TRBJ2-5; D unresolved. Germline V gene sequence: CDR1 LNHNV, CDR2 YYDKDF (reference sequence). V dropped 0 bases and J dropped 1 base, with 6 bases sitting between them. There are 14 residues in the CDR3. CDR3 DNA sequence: TGTGCCACCAGCAGAGATGTGAGCCAAGAGACCCAGTACTTC. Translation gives CATSRDVSQETQYF.

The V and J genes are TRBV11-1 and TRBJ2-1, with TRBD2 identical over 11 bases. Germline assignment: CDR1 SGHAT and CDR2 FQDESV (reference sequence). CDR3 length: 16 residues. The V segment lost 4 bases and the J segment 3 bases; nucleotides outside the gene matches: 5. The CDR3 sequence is CASSSQTSGVYNEQFF. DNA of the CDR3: TGTGCCAGCAGCTCACAGACTAGCGGGGTCTACAATGAGCAGTTCTTC. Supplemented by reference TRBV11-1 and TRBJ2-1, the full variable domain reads EAEVAQSPRYKITEKSQAVAFWCDPISGHATLYWYRQILGQGPELLVQFQDESVVDDSQLPKDRFSAERLKGVDSTLKIQPAELGDSAMYLCASSSQTSGVYNEQFFGPGTRLTVL.

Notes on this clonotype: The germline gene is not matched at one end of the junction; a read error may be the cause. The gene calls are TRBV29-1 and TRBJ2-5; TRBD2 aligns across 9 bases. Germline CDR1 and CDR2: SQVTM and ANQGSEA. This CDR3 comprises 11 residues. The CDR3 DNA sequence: TGCAGCGTTGATAGACTAGCGGAACTGTTCTTC. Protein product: CSVDRLAELFF.

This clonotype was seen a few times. As DNA, the CDR3 is TGCAGCGTTGAAGACCGTCCCAATGAGCAGTTCTTC. As protein: CSVEDRPNEQFF. This chain uses TRBV29-1 with TRBJ2-1; D not resolved. The CDR3 runs 12 residues. Trimming shortened V by 0 bases and J by 6 bases, and 6 bases separated the two germline ends. Germline V gene sequence: CDR1 SQVTM, CDR2 ANQGSEA.

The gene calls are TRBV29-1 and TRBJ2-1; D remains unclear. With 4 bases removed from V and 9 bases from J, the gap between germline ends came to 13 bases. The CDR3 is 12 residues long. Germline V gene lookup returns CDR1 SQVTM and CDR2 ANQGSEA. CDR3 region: CSVGPPTGEQFF. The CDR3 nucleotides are TGCAGCGTTGGCCCCCCGACGGGTGAGCAGTTCTTC.

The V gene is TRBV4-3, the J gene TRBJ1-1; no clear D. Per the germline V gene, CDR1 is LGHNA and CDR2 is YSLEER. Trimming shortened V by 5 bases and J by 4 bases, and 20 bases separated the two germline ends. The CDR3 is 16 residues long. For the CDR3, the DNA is TGCGCCAGCAGCGTTTGGACGGGCCCTCCCCGCACTGAAGCTTTCTTT. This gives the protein CASSVWTGPPRTEAFF.

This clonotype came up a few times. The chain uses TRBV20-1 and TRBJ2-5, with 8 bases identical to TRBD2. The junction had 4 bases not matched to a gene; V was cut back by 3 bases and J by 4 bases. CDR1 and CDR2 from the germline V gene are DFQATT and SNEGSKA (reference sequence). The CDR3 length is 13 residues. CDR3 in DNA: TGCAGTGCTAGCGGGGGGGTGGGAGAGACCCAGTACTTC. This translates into CSASGGVGETQYF.

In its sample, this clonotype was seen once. The CDR3 sequence is CASSTLEKGRGEQYF. As DNA, the CDR3 is TGTGCCAGCAGCACTTTGGAGAAAGGCCGGGGCGAGCAGTACTTC. The chain uses TRBV7-2 and TRBJ2-7, with D maybe TRBD2 (5 bases). The germline V gene has CDR1 SGHTA and CDR2 FQGNSA. The CDR3 length is 15 residues. The V and J ends lost 5 bases and 6 bases respectively, with 20 bases between them. Filled out from reference TRBV7-2 and TRBJ2-7, the complete variable domain reads GAGVSQSPSNKVTEKGKDVELRCDPISGHTALYWYRQSLGQGLEFLIYFQGNSAPDKSGLPSDRFSAERTGGSVSTLTIQRTQQEDSAVYLCASSTLEKGRGEQYFGPGTRLTVT.

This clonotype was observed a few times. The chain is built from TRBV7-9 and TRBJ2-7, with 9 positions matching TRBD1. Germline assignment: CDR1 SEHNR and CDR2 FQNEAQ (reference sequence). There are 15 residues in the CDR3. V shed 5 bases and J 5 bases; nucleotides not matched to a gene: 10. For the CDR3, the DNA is TGTGCCAGCAGCCCCGACAGGGGGTGGGTGGACGAGCAGTACTTC. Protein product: CASSPDRGWVDEQYF.

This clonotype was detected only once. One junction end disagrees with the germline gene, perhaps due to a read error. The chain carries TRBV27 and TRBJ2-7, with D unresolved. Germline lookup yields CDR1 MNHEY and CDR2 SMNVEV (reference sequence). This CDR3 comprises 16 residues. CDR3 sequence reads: CAGSWVPVTSSYEQYF. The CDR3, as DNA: TGTGCCGGCAGTTGGGTCCCCGTCACGAGCTCCTACGAGCAGTACTTC.

The CDR3 spells CAISESRGQGDSAEQYF. The CDR3 DNA sequence: TGTGCCATCAGTGAGTCGAGGGGGCAGGGGGATTCCGCCGAGCAGTACTTC. J is TRBJ2-7 and V is TRBV10-3, with 7 bases lining up with TRBD1. V trimming: 0 bases; J trimming: 6 bases; junction bases outside the gene matches: 14. There are 17 residues in the CDR3. Per the germline V gene, CDR1 is ENHRY and CDR2 is SYGVKD.

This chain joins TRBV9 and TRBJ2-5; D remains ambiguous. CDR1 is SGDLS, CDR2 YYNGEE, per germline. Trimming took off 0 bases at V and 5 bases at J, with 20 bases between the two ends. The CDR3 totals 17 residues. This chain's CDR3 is CASSVGGSEVGRETQYF. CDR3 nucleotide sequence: TGTGCCAGCAGCGTAGGGGGTTCTGAAGTTGGAAGGGAGACCCAGTACTTC.

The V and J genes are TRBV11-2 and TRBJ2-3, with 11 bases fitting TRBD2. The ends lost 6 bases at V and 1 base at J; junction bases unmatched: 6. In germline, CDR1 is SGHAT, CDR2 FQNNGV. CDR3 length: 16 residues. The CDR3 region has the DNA TGTGCCAGCAGTACTAGCGGGAGTGGAGGCACAGATACGCAGTATTTT. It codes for CASSTSGSGGTDTQYF.

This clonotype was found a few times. The CDR3 DNA reads as TGTGCCAGCAGCCCCATTTTAATGGTGGAGAGCTACGAGCAGTACTTC. It translates to CASSPILMVESYEQYF. The rearrangement uses TRBV7-9 and TRBJ2-7; no clear D. Germline-derived CDR1 and CDR2 are SEHNR and FQNEAQ (reference sequence). There are 16 residues in the CDR3. With 5 bases removed from V and 3 bases from J, the gap between germline ends came to 20 bases.

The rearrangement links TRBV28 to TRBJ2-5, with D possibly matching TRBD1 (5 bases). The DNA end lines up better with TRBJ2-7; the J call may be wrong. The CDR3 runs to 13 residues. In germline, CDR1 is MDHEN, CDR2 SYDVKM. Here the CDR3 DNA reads TGTGCCAGCAGTTTGGACACTAACTACGAGCAGTACTTC. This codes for CASSLDTNYEQYF.

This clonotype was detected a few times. The CDR3 coding sequence is TGTGCCAGTGCCGGGGCTTCCAATCAGCCCCAGCATTTT. This codes for CASAGASNQPQHF. The V gene is TRBV25-1, the J gene TRBJ1-5; D perhaps matches TRBD1 (5 bases). This CDR3 contains 13 residues. V was pared by 9 bases and J by 3 bases, with 12 bases between. Germline V CDR1 and CDR2: MGHDK, SYGVNS.

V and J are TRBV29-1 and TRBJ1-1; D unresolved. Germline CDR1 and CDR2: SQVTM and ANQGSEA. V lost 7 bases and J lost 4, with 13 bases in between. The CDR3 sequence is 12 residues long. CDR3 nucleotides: TGCAGCGGCCTGGCAGAGAGCACTGAAGCTTTCTTT. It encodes CSGLAESTEAFF.

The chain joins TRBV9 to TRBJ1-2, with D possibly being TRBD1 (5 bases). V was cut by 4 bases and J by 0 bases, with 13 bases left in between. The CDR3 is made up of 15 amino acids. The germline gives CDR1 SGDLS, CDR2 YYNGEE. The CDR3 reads CASSLTVSANYGYTF. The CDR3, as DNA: TGTGCCAGCAGCCTGACAGTATCAGCTAACTATGGCTACACCTTC.

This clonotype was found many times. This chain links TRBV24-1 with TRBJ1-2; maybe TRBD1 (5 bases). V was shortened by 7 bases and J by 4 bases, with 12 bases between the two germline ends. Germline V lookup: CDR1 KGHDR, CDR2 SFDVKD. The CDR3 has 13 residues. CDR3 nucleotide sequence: TGTGCCACCAGCCGAGGGACGGGCTATGGCTACACCTTC. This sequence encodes CATSRGTGYGYTF.

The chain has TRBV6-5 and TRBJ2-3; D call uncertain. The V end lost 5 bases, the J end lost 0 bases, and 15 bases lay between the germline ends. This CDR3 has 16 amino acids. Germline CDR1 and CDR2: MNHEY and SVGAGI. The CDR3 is CASSQLYVTSTDTQYF. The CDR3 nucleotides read TGTGCCAGCAGTCAGCTCTACGTAACTAGCACAGATACGCAGTATTTT.

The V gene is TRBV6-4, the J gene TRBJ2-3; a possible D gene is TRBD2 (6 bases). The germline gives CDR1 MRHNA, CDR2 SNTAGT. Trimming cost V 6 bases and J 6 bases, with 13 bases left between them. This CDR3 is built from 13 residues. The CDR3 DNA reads TGTGCCAGCAGCACTAGCTTTGGGGATACGCAGTATTTT. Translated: CASSTSFGDTQYF.

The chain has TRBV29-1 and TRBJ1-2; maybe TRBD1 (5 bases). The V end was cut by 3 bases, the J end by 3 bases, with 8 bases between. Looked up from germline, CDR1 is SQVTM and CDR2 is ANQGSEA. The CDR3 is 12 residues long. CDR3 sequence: CSVDRGDYGYTF. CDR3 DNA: TGCAGCGTTGATCGGGGGGACTATGGCTACACCTTC.

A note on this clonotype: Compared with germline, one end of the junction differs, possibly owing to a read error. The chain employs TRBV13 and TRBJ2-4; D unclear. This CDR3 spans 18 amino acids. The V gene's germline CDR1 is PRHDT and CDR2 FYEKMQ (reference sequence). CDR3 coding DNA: TGTGCCAGCAGCTTAAAAGAAGGGTACGAGTTTGACAAAAACATCCAGTACTTC. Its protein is CASSLKEGYEFDKNIQYF.

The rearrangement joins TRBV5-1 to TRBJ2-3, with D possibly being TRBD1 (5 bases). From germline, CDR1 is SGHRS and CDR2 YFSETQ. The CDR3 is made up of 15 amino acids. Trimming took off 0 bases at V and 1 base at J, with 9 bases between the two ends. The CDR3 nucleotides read TGCGCCAGCAGCTTGGACTTACAGGGCACAGATACGCAGTATTTT. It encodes CASSLDLQGTDTQYF.

The CDR3 DNA reads TGTGCCAGTAGATCTAGCGGGATCACCGGGGAGCTGTTTTTT. This gives the protein CASRSSGITGELFF. The V and J genes are TRBV12-3 or TRBV12-4 and TRBJ2-2, with TRBD2 matching 9 bases. The ends lost 9 bases at V and 4 bases at J; junction bases unmatched: 6. The CDR3 has 14 residues.

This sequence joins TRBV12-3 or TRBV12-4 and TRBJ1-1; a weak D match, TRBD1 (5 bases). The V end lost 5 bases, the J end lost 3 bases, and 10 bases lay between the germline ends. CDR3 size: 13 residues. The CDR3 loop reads CASSLRDDTEAFF. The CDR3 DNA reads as TGTGCCAGCAGTCTCCGGGACGACACTGAAGCTTTCTTT.